These 22 T cell receptor beta chains originate from one sample sequenced in a study of control samples from healthy donors and cancer patients. Libraries were prepared by immunoSEQ multiplex PCR; TCRdb keeps only in-frame clonotypes and omits some of them. The data show 120,000 to 150,000 clones, approximately 92% seen once. What was sequenced was blood. The receptors originated from a man in his thirties or forties in good health.

CDR3 nucleotides: TGTGCCAGCTCACTCGACAGGGAGCCTAACTATGGCTACACCTTC. Its protein is CASSLDREPNYGYTF. J is TRBJ1-2 and V is TRBV18; 7 nucleotides line up with TRBD1. After removal of 4 bases from V and 0 bases from J, the junction contained 5 bases not matched to a gene. This CDR3 spans 15 amino acids. In germline, CDR1 is KGHSH, CDR2 LQKENI. Full variable domain (rest looked up from reference TRBV18 and TRBJ1-2): NAGVMQNPRHLVRRRGQEARLRCSPMKGHSHVYWYRQLPEEGLKFMVYLQKENIIDESGMPKERFSAEFPKEGPSILRIQQVVRGDSAAYFCASSLDREPNYGYTFGSGTRLTVV.

This clone was recorded a few times. This chain links TRBV5-4 with TRBJ1-2, with D unclear. Germline loops: CDR1 SGHNT, CDR2 YYREEE (reference sequence). The CDR3 loop spans 11 amino acids. V was pared by 4 bases and J by 6 bases, with 7 bases between. The chain's CDR3 is CASSLSHGYTF. In DNA, the CDR3 is TGTGCCAGCAGCCTATCGCATGGCTACACCTTC.

This clone was counted only a few times. The rearrangement joins TRBV7-2 to TRBJ1-2; D unresolved. Germline lookup yields CDR1 SGHTA and CDR2 FQGNSA. The CDR3 extends over 14 amino acids. V was shortened by 0 bases and J by 1 base, with 6 bases between the two germline ends. In DNA form, the CDR3 reads TGTGCCAGCAGCTTAGCCAGCGATAACTATGGCTACACCTTC. Residues: CASSLASDNYGYTF.

To note about this clone: Other DNA sequences in this sample translate to the same CDR3. V and J are TRBV20-1 and TRBJ1-1; D is perhaps TRBD1 (5 bases). CDR1 and CDR2 (germline): DFQATT, SNEGSKA (reference sequence). The CDR3 extends over 11 amino acids. V was clipped by 5 bases and J by 5 bases, with 9 bases between them. The DNA for the CDR3 is TGCAGTGCTTGGCGGGGGACTGAAGCTTTCTTT. Protein sequence: CSAWRGTEAFF.

V gene TRBV10-3 combines with J gene TRBJ1-6; 7 bases are shared with TRBD1. The CDR3 consists of 14 residues. The V gene end was trimmed by 3 bases and the J gene end by 10 bases; junction bases not matched to a gene: 6. Germline lookup yields CDR1 ENHRY and CDR2 SYGVKD. CDR3 coding DNA: TGTGCCATCAGTGAAAGGGGGCAGGGATCACCCCTCCACTTT. The encoded protein is CAISERGQGSPLHF.

The genes are TRBV10-3 and TRBJ1-2; 7 nucleotides align to TRBD1. CDR1 and CDR2 from the germline V gene are ENHRY and SYGVKD. The CDR3 is 15 residues long. Trimming removed 0 bases from V and 5 bases from J; junction bases left unmatched: 6. CDR3 sequence reads: CAISESVGQQYGYTF. In DNA, the CDR3 is TGTGCCATCAGTGAGTCGGTGGGACAGCAGTATGGCTACACCTTC.

The chain has TRBV30 and TRBJ2-7; D uncertain. Germline V CDR1 and CDR2: GTSNPN, SVGIG (reference sequence). The V end was cut by 1 base, the J end by 1 base, with 11 bases between. CDR3 length: 14 amino acids. CDR3 DNA sequence: TGTGCCTGGAGTGCTCCCCGGGTGTCCTACGAGCAGTACTTC. This translates into CAWSAPRVSYEQYF.

This chain links TRBV7-9 with TRBJ2-2, with 14 positions matching TRBD2. Germline CDR1 reads SEHNR; CDR2 reads FQNEAQ (reference sequence). The junction had 6 bases not matched to a gene; V was cut back by 5 bases and J by 1 base. This CDR3 is 18 amino acids long. Here the CDR3 DNA reads TGTGCCAGCAGCGGAAGGACTAGCGGGGGGCAGAACACCGGGGAGCTGTTTTTT. As protein: CASSGRTSGGQNTGELFF.

Turning to this clone: One end of the junction varies from germline; a read error may be responsible. This chain joins TRBV2 and TRBJ2-3; D is ambiguous. Germline V gene lookup returns CDR1 SNHLY and CDR2 FYNNEI. CDR3 length: 13 amino acids. CDR3 coding DNA: TGTGCCAGCAGTAAAGCTAGCACAGATACGCAGTATTTT. As protein: CASSKASTDTQYF.

J is TRBJ1-5 and V is TRBV6-5; D ambiguous. V lost 6 bases and J 4 bases, leaving 16 bases between the germline ends. There are 15 residues in the CDR3. From germline, CDR1 is MNHEY and CDR2 SVGAGI. The DNA for the CDR3 is TGTGCCAGCAGACCCGACCGGCCCGGGAATCAGCCCCAGCATTTT. Protein sequence: CASRPDRPGNQPQHF.

The rearrangement links TRBV7-9 to TRBJ2-5; D is unresolved. This CDR3 is 14 amino acids long. The V end was cut by 2 bases, the J end by 4 bases, with 11 bases between. Germline-derived CDR1 and CDR2 are SEHNR and FQNEAQ (reference sequence). CDR3 DNA: TGTGCCAGCAGCTTAAATTCGATGGCAGAGACCCAGTACTTC. It codes for CASSLNSMAETQYF.

CDR3 residues: CASSIGGATGELFF. CDR3 coding DNA: TGTGCCAGTAGTATTGGAGGGGCCACCGGGGAGCTGTTTTTT. The chain couples TRBV19 to TRBJ2-2, with D possibly matching TRBD2 (6 bases). The CDR3 contains 14 residues. V lost 3 bases and J lost 4, with 9 bases in between. CDR1 LNHDA and CDR2 SQIVND come from the germline V gene (reference sequence). Based on the CDR3 plus reference TRBV19 and TRBJ2-2, the full variable domain is DGGITQSPKYLFRKEGQNVTLSCEQNLNHDAMYWYRQDPGQGLRLIYYSQIVNDFQKGDIAEGYSVSREKKESFPLTVTSAQKNPTAFYLCASSIGGATGELFFGEGSRLTVL.

The DNA of the CDR3 is TGCGCCAGCAGCATCTTCTCTAGCAGTGAGCAGTTCTTC. Amino acids: CASSIFSSSEQFF. The chain combines TRBV5-1 with TRBJ2-1; tentative D call: TRBD2 (5 bases). The V end lost 4 bases, the J end lost 9 bases, and 14 bases lay between the germline ends. Looked up from germline, CDR1 is SGHRS and CDR2 is YFSETQ. CDR3 length equals 13 residues.

This chain joins TRBV11-3 and TRBJ1-1; D possibly corresponds to TRBD1 (5 bases). Deletions cut 6 bases from V and 5 bases from J, with 13 bases between. The CDR3 is made up of 13 amino acids. From germline, CDR1 is SGHNT and CDR2 YENEEA. CDR3 region: CASSLARGTEAFF. CDR3 bases: TGTGCCAGCAGTTTGGCAAGGGGAACTGAAGCTTTCTTT.

The gene calls are TRBV19 and TRBJ2-7; TRBD1 or TRBD2 may be the D gene (6 bases each). Germline lookup yields CDR1 LNHDA and CDR2 SQIVND (reference sequence). V was cut by 5 bases and J by 3 bases, with 17 bases left in between. There are 15 residues in the CDR3. The CDR3 nucleotides read TGTGCCAGTAGTTGGTCCGGGGGCGCGGGCTACGAGCAGTACTTC. This gives the protein CASSWSGGAGYEQYF. Full variable domain (missing parts from reference TRBV19 and TRBJ2-7): DGGITQSPKYLFRKEGQNVTLSCEQNLNHDAMYWYRQDPGQGLRLIYYSQIVNDFQKGDIAEGYSVSREKKESFPLTVTSAQKNPTAFYLCASSWSGGAGYEQYFGPGTRLTVT.

There are a few counts of this clone. The chain carries TRBV5-8 and TRBJ2-7, with 8 bases fitting TRBD2. Germline V gives CDR1 SGHTS, CDR2 YDEGEE. The CDR3 runs 12 residues. V gave up 8 bases and J gave up 1 base; unmatched junction bases: 2. The CDR3 sequence is CASSGASYEQYF. CDR3 nucleotides: TGTGCCAGTAGCGGGGCTTCCTACGAGCAGTACTTC.

This chain uses TRBV7-2 with TRBJ2-7; 8 bases agree with TRBD1. The germline V gene encodes CDR1 SGHTA and CDR2 FQGNSA. J was trimmed by 2 bases and V by 7 bases; bases with no gene match: 4. The CDR3 spans 13 residues. The CDR3 loop is CASTPGGPYEQYF. The CDR3 DNA reads as TGTGCCAGCACCCCAGGGGGCCCCTACGAGCAGTACTTC. The variable domain in full, with the rest retrieved from reference TRBV7-2 and TRBJ2-7, is GAGVSQSPSNKVTEKGKDVELRCDPISGHTALYWYRQSLGQGLEFLIYFQGNSAPDKSGLPSDRFSAERTGGSVSTLTIQRTQQEDSAVYLCASTPGGPYEQYFGPGTRLTVT.

The J gene is TRBJ1-2, the V gene TRBV9, with D possibly matching TRBD1 (6 bases). The germline V gene encodes CDR1 SGDLS and CDR2 YYNGEE. Deletions cut 5 bases from V and 7 bases from J, with 24 bases between. The CDR3 consists of 16 residues. DNA for the CDR3: TGTGCCAGCAGACCGGCACAGGGAAAAGGTCCGAGTGGCTACACCTTC. Translating it yields CASRPAQGKGPSGYTF.

The chain carries TRBV13 and TRBJ2-1; D gene unclear. V lost 3 bases to trimming and J lost 4 bases, with 7 bases between them. Germline CDR1 PRHDT, CDR2 FYEKMQ (reference sequence). The CDR3 spans 13 residues. CDR3 nucleotides: TGTGCCAGCAGCTTGTGGGGTTACAATGAGCAGTTCTTC. The encoded protein is CASSLWGYNEQFF.

The chain links TRBV9 to TRBJ2-7, with D tentatively TRBD2 (6 bases). CDR3 length equals 15 residues. V was shortened by 4 bases and J by 2 bases, with 16 bases between the two germline ends. The germline gives CDR1 SGDLS, CDR2 YYNGEE. The DNA for the CDR3 is TGTGCCAGCAGCCCCCATCGGGACTCCCCCTACGAGCAGTACTTC. Amino acids: CASSPHRDSPYEQYF.

The genes are TRBV29-1 and TRBJ1-1; D is ambiguous. V was shortened by 8 bases and J by 7 bases, with 11 bases between the two germline ends. The CDR3 runs 10 residues. The germline V gene encodes CDR1 SQVTM and CDR2 ANQGSEA. The CDR3 nucleotides read TGCAGCTTTCTCTTAGGTGAAGCTTTCTTT. This gives the protein CSFLLGEAFF. Supplemented by reference TRBV29-1 and TRBJ1-1, the full variable domain reads SAVISQKPSRDICQRGTSLTIQCQVDSQVTMMFWYRQQPGQSLTLIATANQGSEATYESGFVIDKFPISRPNLTFSTLTVSNMSPEDSSIYLCSFLLGEAFFGQGTRLTVV.

J is TRBJ1-1 and V is TRBV29-1; possible D gene TRBD1, 5 bases. The CDR3 is 13 amino acids. From germline, CDR1 is SQVTM and CDR2 ANQGSEA. Trimming removed 5 bases from V and 1 base from J, with 11 bases in between. The CDR3 sequence is CSVFQGANTEAFF. CDR3 sequence (DNA): TGCAGCGTTTTCCAGGGTGCGAACACTGAAGCTTTCTTT.